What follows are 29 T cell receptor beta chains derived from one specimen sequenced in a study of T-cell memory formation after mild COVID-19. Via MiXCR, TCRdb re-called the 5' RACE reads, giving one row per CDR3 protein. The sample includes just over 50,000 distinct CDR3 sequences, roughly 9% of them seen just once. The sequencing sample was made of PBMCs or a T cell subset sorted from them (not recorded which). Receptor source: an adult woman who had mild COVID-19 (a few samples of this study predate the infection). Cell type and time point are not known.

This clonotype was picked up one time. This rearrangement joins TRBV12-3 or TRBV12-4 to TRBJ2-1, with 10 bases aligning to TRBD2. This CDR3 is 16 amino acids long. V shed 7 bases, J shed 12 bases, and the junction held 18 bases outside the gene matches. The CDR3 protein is CASTPLTSGVRSGQFF. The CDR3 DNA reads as TGTGCCAGCACCCCCCTAACTAGCGGGGTTCGCTCGGGGCAGTTCTTC.

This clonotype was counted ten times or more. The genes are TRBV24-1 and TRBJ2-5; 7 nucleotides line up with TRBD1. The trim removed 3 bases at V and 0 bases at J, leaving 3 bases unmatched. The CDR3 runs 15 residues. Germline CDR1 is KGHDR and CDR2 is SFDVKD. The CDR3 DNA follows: TGTGCCACCAGTGATCGGGACAGACACCAAGAGACCCAGTACTTC. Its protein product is CATSDRDRHQETQYF.

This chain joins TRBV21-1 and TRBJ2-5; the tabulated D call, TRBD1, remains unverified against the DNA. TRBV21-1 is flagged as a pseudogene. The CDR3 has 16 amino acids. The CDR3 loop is CASSKASPAGCETQYF. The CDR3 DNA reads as TGTGCCAGCAGCAAAGCATCCCCTGCGGGGTGCGAGACCCAGTACTTC.

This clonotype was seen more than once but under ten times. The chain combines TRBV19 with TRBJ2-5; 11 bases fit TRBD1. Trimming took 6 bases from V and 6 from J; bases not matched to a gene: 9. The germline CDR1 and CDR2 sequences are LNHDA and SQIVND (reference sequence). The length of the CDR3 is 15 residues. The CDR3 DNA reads TGTGCCAGTAGGACGACTGGACAGGGGGCGAAGACCCAGTACTTC. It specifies CASRTTGQGAKTQYF.

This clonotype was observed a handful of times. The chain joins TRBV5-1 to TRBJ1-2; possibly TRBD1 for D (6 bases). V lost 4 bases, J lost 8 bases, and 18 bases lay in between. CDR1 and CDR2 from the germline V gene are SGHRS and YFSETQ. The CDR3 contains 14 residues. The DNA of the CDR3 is TGCGCCAGCAGCGAAATGTCAGGGGCAGGCGGCTACACCTTC. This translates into CASSEMSGAGGYTF. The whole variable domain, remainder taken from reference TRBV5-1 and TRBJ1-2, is KAGVTQTPRYLIKTRGQQVTLSCSPISGHRSVSWYQQTPGQGLQFLFEYFSETQRNKGNFPGRFSGRQFSNSRSEMNVSTLELGDSALYLCASSEMSGAGGYTFGSGTRLTVV.

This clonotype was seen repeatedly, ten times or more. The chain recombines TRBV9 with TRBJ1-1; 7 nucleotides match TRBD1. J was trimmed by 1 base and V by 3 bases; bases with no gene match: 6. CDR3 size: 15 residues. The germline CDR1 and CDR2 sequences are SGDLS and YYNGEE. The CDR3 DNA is TGTGCCAGCAGCGCCAGGGGGTCTAAGAACACTGAAGCTTTCTTT. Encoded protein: CASSARGSKNTEAFF.

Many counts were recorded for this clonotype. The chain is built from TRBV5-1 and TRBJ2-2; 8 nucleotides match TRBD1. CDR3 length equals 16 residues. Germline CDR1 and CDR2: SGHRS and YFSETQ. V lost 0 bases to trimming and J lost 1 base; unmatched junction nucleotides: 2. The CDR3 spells CASSLEGTGNTGELFF. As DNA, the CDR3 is TGCGCCAGCAGCTTGGAAGGGACAGGGAACACCGGGGAGCTGTTTTTT.

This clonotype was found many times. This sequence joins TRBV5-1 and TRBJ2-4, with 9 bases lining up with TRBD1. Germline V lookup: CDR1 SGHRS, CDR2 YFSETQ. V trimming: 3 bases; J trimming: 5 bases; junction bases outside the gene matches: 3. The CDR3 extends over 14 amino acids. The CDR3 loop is CASSSGQGENIQYF. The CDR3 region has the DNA TGCGCCAGCAGCTCGGGACAGGGTGAAAACATTCAGTACTTC.

CDR3 DNA sequence: TGTGCCAGCAGTCTAAGAGGGTCCCTGAACACTGAAGCTTTCTTT. It is translated as CASSLRGSLNTEAFF. V is TRBV12-3 or TRBV12-4 and J is TRBJ1-1; D is unresolved. The CDR3 loop spans 15 amino acids. V was trimmed by 5 bases and J by 0 bases, leaving 13 bases between them.

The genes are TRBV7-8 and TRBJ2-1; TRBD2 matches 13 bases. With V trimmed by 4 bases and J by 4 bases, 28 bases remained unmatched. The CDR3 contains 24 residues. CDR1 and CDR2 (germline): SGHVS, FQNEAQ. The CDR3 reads CASSSPGLAGVSKKMGRIYNEQFF. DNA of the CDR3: TGTGCCAGCAGCTCACCAGGACTAGCGGGAGTTAGTAAGAAGATGGGGAGAATTTACAATGAGCAGTTCTTC.

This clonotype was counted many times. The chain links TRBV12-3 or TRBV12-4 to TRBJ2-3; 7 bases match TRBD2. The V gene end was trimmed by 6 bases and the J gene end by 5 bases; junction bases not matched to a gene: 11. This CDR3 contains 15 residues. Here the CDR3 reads CASSFRRGTEDTQYF. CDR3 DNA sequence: TGTGCCAGCAGCTTTCGGCGGGGGACCGAAGATACGCAGTATTTT.

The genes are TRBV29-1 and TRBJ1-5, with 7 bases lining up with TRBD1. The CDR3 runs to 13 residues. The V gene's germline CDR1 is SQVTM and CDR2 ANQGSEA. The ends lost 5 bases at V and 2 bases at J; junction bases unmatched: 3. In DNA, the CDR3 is TGCAGCGTTCAAACAGGGGGCAATCAGCCCCAGCATTTT. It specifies CSVQTGGNQPQHF.

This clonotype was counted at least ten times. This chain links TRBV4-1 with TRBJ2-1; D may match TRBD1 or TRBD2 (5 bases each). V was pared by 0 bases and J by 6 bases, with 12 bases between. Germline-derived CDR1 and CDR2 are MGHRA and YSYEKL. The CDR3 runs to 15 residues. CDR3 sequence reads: CASSQDSGTINEQFF. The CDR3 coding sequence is TGCGCCAGCAGCCAAGATTCGGGGACCATCAATGAGCAGTTCTTC.

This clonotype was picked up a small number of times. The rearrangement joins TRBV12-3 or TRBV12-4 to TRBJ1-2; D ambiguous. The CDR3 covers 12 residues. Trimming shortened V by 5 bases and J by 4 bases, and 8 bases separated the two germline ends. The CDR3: CASSDQAYGYTF. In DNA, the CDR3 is TGTGCCAGCAGTGATCAAGCCTATGGCTACACCTTC.

The DNA for the CDR3 is TGCAGTGCGGTCGGGACTAGCGGGACCAACTACGAGCAGTACTTC. It is translated as CSAVGTSGTNYEQYF. The chain links TRBV20-1 to TRBJ2-7; TRBD2 agrees at 13 bases. The CDR3 length is 15 residues. Germline values: CDR1 DFQATT, CDR2 SNEGSKA (reference sequence). V lost 6 bases and J lost 3; bases outside the gene matches: 8.

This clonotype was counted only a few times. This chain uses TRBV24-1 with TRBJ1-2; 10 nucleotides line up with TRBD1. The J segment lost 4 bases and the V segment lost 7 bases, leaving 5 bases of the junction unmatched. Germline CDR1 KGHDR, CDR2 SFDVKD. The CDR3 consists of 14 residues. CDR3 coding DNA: TGTGCCACCAGAGACAGGGGGCTTTCCTATGGCTACACCTTC. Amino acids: CATRDRGLSYGYTF.

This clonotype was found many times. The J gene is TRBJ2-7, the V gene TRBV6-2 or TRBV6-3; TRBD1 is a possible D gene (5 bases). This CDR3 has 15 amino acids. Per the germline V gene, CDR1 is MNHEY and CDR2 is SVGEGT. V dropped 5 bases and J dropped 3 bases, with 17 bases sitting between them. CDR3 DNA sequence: TGTGCCAGCAGTCCAGGGAAGGGCCGGAGCTACGAGCAGTACTTC. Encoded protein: CASSPGKGRSYEQYF.

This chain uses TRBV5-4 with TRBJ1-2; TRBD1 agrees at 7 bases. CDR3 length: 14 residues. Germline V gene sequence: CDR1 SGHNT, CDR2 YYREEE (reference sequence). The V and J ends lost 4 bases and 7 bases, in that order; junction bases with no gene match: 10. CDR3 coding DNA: TGTGCCAGCAGCCCGGACAGGTCCCTGCGTGGCTACACCTTC. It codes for CASSPDRSLRGYTF.

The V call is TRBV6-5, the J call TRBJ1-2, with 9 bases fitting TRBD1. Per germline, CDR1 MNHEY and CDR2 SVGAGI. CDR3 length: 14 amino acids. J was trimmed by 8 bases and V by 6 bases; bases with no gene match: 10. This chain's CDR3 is CASSLGTGTSGYTF. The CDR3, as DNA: TGTGCCAGCAGCCTAGGGACAGGGACTTCAGGCTACACCTTC.

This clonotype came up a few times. In DNA form, the CDR3 reads TGTGCCAGCAGTTCCACAGGGGGTTCTCTTTTGGACACTGAAGCTTTCTTT. The encoded protein is CASSSTGGSLLDTEAFF. The chain recombines TRBV27 with TRBJ1-1, with 8 bases identical to TRBD1. Germline loops: CDR1 MNHEY, CDR2 SMNVEV (reference sequence). The CDR3 consists of 17 residues. V gave up 4 bases and J gave up 3 bases; unmatched junction bases: 13.

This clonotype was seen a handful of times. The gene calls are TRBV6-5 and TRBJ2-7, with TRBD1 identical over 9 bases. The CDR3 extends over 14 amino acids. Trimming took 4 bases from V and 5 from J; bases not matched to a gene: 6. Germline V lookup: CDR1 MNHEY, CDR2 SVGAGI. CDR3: CASSFGQGRDEQYF. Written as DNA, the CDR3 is TGTGCCAGCAGTTTCGGACAGGGGCGGGACGAGCAGTACTTC.

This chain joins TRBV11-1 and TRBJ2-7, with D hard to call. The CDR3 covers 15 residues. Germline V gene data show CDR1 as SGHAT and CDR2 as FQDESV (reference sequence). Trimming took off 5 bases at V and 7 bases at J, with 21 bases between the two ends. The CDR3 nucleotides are TGTGCCAGCAGCCTAATGTCGACCCAACCCGTGGAGCAGTACTTC. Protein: CASSLMSTQPVEQYF.

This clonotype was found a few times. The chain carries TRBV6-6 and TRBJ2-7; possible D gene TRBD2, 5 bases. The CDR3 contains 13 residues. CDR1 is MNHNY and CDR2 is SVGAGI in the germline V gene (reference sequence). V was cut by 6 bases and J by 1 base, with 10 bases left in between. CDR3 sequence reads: CASRDSKSYEQYF. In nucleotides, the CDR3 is TGTGCCAGCAGGGACTCGAAATCCTACGAGCAGTACTTC.

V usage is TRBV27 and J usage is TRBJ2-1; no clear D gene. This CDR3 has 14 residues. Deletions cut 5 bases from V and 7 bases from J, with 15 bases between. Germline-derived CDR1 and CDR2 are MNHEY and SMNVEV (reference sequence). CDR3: CASSRVPQVNEQFF. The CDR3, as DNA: TGTGCCAGCAGTCGTGTCCCTCAGGTAAATGAGCAGTTCTTC.

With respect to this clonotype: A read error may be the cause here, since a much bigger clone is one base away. The CDR3 loop reads CDSSQGQGPYEQYF. In DNA, the CDR3 is TGTGACAGCAGCCAAGGTCAGGGGCCGTACGAGCAGTACTTC. The chain employs TRBV3-1 and TRBJ2-7; perhaps TRBD1 as D (6 bases). CDR1 is LGHDT, CDR2 YNNKEL, per germline (reference sequence). This CDR3 is built from 14 residues.

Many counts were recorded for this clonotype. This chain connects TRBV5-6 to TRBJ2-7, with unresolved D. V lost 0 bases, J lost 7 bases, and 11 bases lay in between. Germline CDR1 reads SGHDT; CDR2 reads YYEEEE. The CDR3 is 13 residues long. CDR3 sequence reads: CASSLASGPEQYF. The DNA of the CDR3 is TGTGCCAGCAGCTTGGCCTCCGGGCCGGAGCAGTACTTC.

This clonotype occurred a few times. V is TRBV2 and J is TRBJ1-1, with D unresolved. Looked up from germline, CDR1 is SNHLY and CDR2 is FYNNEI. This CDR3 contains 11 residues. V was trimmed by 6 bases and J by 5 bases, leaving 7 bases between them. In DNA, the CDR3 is TGTGCCAGCAGCGTGGAGACTGAAGCTTTCTTT. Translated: CASSVETEAFF.

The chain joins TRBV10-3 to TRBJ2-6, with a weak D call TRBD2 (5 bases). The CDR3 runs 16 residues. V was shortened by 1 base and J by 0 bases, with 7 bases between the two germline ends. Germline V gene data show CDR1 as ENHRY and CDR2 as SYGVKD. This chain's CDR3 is CAISEYEGSGANVLTF. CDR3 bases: TGTGCCATCAGTGAGTACGAGGGCTCTGGGGCCAACGTCCTGACTTTC.

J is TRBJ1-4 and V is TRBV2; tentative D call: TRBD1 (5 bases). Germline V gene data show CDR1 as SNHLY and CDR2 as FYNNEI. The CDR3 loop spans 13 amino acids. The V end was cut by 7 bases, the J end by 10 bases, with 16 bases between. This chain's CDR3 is CASIRGVKGKLFF. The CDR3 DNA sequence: TGTGCCAGCATCAGAGGGGTGAAGGGAAAACTGTTTTTT.